Listed here are 20 T cell receptor beta chains from one sample, sequenced in a study of blood T cell repertoires in COVID-19. TCRdb's table, derived via immunoSEQ multiplex PCR, lists solely in-frame clones and lacks some. Of some 150,000 clones listed, 79% are singletons. Material for sequencing was peripheral blood. All receptors derive from a woman aged 70 to 79 with COVID-19, enrolled during active disease.

This clone occurred a few times. V and J are TRBV6-4 and TRBJ1-6; D gene unclear. Germline V gives CDR1 MRHNA, CDR2 SNTAGT. The CDR3 sequence is 15 residues long. Trimming shortened V by 3 bases and J by 9 bases, and 15 bases separated the two germline ends. The DNA for the CDR3 is TGTGCCAGCAGTGAATTAGCGGGATTCGGTTCACCCCTCCACTTT. It specifies CASSELAGFGSPLHF.

The table lists this clone with a few counts. This chain links TRBV9 with TRBJ2-5; D may be TRBD1 (7 bases). The CDR3 covers 14 residues. Trimming stripped 3 bases from V and 1 base from J, with 10 bases between. CDR1 is SGDLS and CDR2 is YYNGEE in the germline V gene. The CDR3 loop is CASSGGTVQETQYF. In DNA, the CDR3 is TGTGCCAGCAGCGGCGGGACAGTCCAAGAGACCCAGTACTTC.

The rearrangement links TRBV29-1 to TRBJ2-1; TRBD2 matches at 14 bases. V was clipped by 6 bases and J by 0 bases; unmatched bases: 7. This CDR3 is built from 17 residues. From germline, CDR1 is SQVTM and CDR2 ANQGSEA. In DNA, the CDR3 is TGCAGCGTGCTCGGACTAGCGGGGGGCAGCTCCTACAATGAGCAGTTCTTC. This gives the protein CSVLGLAGGSSYNEQFF.

J is TRBJ2-5 and V is TRBV6-5, with 8 bases matching TRBD1. CDR1 and CDR2 (germline): MNHEY, SVGAGI. The length of the CDR3 is 15 residues. V lost 2 bases to trimming and J lost 0 bases; unmatched junction nucleotides: 2. The CDR3 nucleotides are TGTGCCAGCAGTTACCGGACAGGGAACCAAGAGACCCAGTACTTC. This sequence encodes CASSYRTGNQETQYF.

The V call is TRBV11-1, the J call TRBJ2-7; possible D gene TRBD1, 6 bases. CDR1 is SGHAT, CDR2 FQDESV, per germline (reference sequence). There are 13 residues in the CDR3. V gave up 6 bases and J gave up 2 bases, with 11 bases separating them. The CDR3 here is CASSRQATYEQYF. CDR3 nucleotides: TGTGCCAGCAGTAGACAGGCTACCTACGAGCAGTACTTC.

The chain carries TRBV11-3 and TRBJ2-2, with 10 bases aligning to TRBD2. The CDR3 covers 17 residues. V lost 1 base to trimming and J lost 0 bases; unmatched junction nucleotides: 2. Germline V CDR1 and CDR2: SGHNT, YENEEA. For the CDR3, the DNA is TGTGCCAGCAGCTTAGGTACTAGCGGGGCGAACACCGGGGAGCTGTTTTTT. Translated: CASSLGTSGANTGELFF.

The genes are TRBV28 and TRBJ1-4; 7 positions agree with TRBD1. J lost 7 bases, V lost 8 bases, and 4 bases had no gene match. The CDR3 has 12 residues. Germline assignment: CDR1 MDHEN and CDR2 SYDVKM. The CDR3 DNA reads TGTGCCAGCGGGCAGGGGGGTGAAAAACTGTTTTTT. Translating it yields CASGQGGEKLFF.

The rearrangement links TRBV5-1 to TRBJ1-1, with D perhaps TRBD1 (6 bases). With 5 bases removed from V and 4 bases from J, the gap between germline ends came to 21 bases. The CDR3 extends over 16 amino acids. Germline V gives CDR1 SGHRS, CDR2 YFSETQ. This CDR3 is CASRALGGEEATEAFF. CDR3 nucleotides: TGCGCCAGCAGAGCTTTAGGGGGAGAGGAGGCCACTGAAGCTTTCTTT. Variable domain in full (rest from reference TRBV5-1 and TRBJ1-1): KAGVTQTPRYLIKTRGQQVTLSCSPISGHRSVSWYQQTPGQGLQFLFEYFSETQRNKGNFPGRFSGRQFSNSRSEMNVSTLELGDSALYLCASRALGGEEATEAFFGQGTRLTVV.

This clone was seen just once. The chain joins TRBV18 to TRBJ2-3; 9 nucleotides match TRBD2. The germline gives CDR1 KGHSH, CDR2 LQKENI. This CDR3 is 16 amino acids long. V shed 0 bases, J shed 3 bases, and the junction held 4 bases outside the gene matches. CDR3 sequence (DNA): TGTGCCAGCTCACCACCGGCGGGGGGGAGGACAGATACGCAGTATTTT. Its translation is CASSPPAGGRTDTQYF.

The chain has TRBV5-5 and TRBJ1-1; no reliable D call. V gave up 4 bases and J gave up 0 bases, with 10 bases separating them. This CDR3 is built from 14 residues. Germline V CDR1 and CDR2: SGHKS, YYEKEE (reference sequence). CDR3 sequence: CASSDNTLNTEAFF. CDR3 nucleotide sequence: TGTGCCAGCAGCGACAACACCTTGAACACTGAAGCTTTCTTT.

V usage is TRBV7-2 and J usage is TRBJ1-2; 10 bases line up with TRBD1. The CDR3 has 13 amino acids. V was clipped by 8 bases and J by 2 bases; unmatched bases: 2. Germline-derived CDR1 and CDR2 are SGHTA and FQGNSA. The CDR3 DNA reads as TGTGCCAGCGGGACAGGGGCCAACTATGGCTACACCTTC. As protein: CASGTGANYGYTF. Drawing the rest from reference TRBV7-2 and TRBJ1-2, the complete variable domain is GAGVSQSPSNKVTEKGKDVELRCDPISGHTALYWYRQSLGQGLEFLIYFQGNSAPDKSGLPSDRFSAERTGGSVSTLTIQRTQQEDSAVYLCASGTGANYGYTFGSGTRLTVV.

This chain uses TRBV4-3 with TRBJ1-1; the match to TRBD1 covers 7 bases. The germline V gene has CDR1 LGHNA and CDR2 YSLEER. The CDR3 length is 17 residues. V was clipped by 1 base and J by 1 base; unmatched bases: 9. The CDR3 coding sequence is TGCGCCAGCAGCCAAGGCCGGGACAGCCTTGGGAACACTGAAGCTTTCTTT. Translation gives CASSQGRDSLGNTEAFF.

CDR3 region: CAISTGSGNTIYF. CDR3 in DNA: TGTGCCATCAGCACAGGGTCTGGAAACACCATATATTTT. V usage is TRBV10-3 and J usage is TRBJ1-3, with D possibly TRBD1 on 6 matching bases. The V gene's germline CDR1 is ENHRY and CDR2 SYGVKD. The CDR3 is made up of 13 amino acids. V was shortened by 6 bases and J by 1 base, with 7 bases between the two germline ends.

The chain links TRBV6-6 to TRBJ1-3, with D unresolved. The CDR3 runs to 13 residues. The V end was cut by 6 bases, the J end by 3 bases, with 9 bases between. CDR1 MNHNY and CDR2 SVGAGI come from the germline V gene (reference sequence). DNA for the CDR3: TGTGCCAGCAGGGAGACTGGTGGAAACACCATATATTTT. Amino acids: CASRETGGNTIYF.

The rearrangement joins TRBV11-2 to TRBJ1-4; the match to TRBD1 covers 8 bases. The V segment lost 5 bases and the J segment 5 bases; nucleotides outside the gene matches: 10. The CDR3 has 16 residues. Germline V lookup: CDR1 SGHAT, CDR2 FQNNGV. The CDR3, as DNA: TGTGCCAGCAGCCGAGGGAGCAGGGGGCAGAATGAAAAACTGTTTTTT. Translated: CASSRGSRGQNEKLFF.

V and J are TRBV6-2 or TRBV6-3 and TRBJ1-2; D perhaps matches TRBD1 (5 bases). The germline V and J ends were trimmed by 2 bases and 6 bases, with 13 bases remaining between them. The CDR3 is 14 residues long. Germline V gives CDR1 MNHEY, CDR2 SVGEGT. The CDR3 protein is CASSYLAGGDGYTF. CDR3 in DNA: TGTGCCAGCAGTTACCTCGCGGGGGGAGATGGCTACACCTTC.

V and J are TRBV3-1 (or the pseudogene TRBV3-2) and TRBJ1-6; D possibly corresponds to TRBD1 (5 bases). V was shortened by 1 base and J by 7 bases, with 14 bases between the two germline ends. The CDR3 runs to 16 residues. Germline lookup yields CDR1 LGHDT and CDR2 YNNKEL (reference sequence). For the CDR3, the DNA is TGTGCCAGCAGCCAAGTGGGGCCCAAGAGCAATTCACCCCTCCACTTT. Translated, it gives CASSQVGPKSNSPLHF.

J is TRBJ1-2 and V is TRBV6-1; no clear D gene. Germline loops: CDR1 MNHNS, CDR2 SASEGT. Trimming cost V 2 bases and J 2 bases, with 6 bases left between them. The CDR3 has 13 residues. The CDR3, as DNA: TGTGCCAGCAGTGAACCCGGGAACTATGGCTACACCTTC. Its translation is CASSEPGNYGYTF.

This chain links TRBV5-1 with TRBJ2-1; D perhaps matches TRBD1 (6 bases). The germline V gene has CDR1 SGHRS and CDR2 YFSETQ. V was shortened by 0 bases and J by 9 bases, with 10 bases between the two germline ends. CDR3 size: 13 residues. CDR3 protein: CASSLEQGGEQFF. For the CDR3, the DNA is TGCGCCAGCAGCTTGGAACAGGGCGGTGAGCAGTTCTTC.

The chain has TRBV25-1 and TRBJ2-7; 8 positions match TRBD1. Germline-derived CDR1 and CDR2 are MGHDK and SYGVNS. The V gene end was trimmed by 4 bases and the J gene end by 0 bases; junction bases not matched to a gene: 5. This CDR3 contains 15 residues. The chain's CDR3 is CASSGSGTGSYEQYF. The CDR3 coding sequence is TGTGCCAGCAGTGGGTCTGGGACAGGCTCCTACGAGCAGTACTTC.